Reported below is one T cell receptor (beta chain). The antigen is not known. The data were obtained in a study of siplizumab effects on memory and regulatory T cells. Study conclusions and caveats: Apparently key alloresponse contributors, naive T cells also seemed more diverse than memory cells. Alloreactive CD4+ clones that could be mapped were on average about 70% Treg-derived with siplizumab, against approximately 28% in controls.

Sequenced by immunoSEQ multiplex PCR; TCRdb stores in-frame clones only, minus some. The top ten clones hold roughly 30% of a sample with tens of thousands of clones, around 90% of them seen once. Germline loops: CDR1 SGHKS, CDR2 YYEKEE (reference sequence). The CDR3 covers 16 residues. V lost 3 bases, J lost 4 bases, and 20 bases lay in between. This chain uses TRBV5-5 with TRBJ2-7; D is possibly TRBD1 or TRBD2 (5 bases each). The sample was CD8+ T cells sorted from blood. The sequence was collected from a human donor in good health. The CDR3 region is CASSSSGTGLGYEQYF. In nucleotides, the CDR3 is TGTGCCAGCAGCTCCTCGGGGACGGGATTGGGTTACGAGCAGTACTTC.